This entry concerns a single TCR beta chain. With survey level as its setting, the immunoSEQ assay was v3.0. TCRdb keeps only in-frame clones here, not all; method: immunoSEQ multiplex PCR. This table holds under 15,000 clones, 82% found once. The data originate from a study of long-term antiretroviral therapy in people with HIV. Overall study: Of all samples, the earliest predate the 2015 immediate-ART recommendation by about a decade.

A minimum of one pre-ART and two post-ART PBMC samples existed for each donor. Sequencing used unsorted PBMCs, obtained nearly 8.5 years after starting antiretroviral therapy. The receptor was derived from a man between 50 and 59 years old with HIV.

CDR3: CASSSSAGGRNTIYF. The CDR3, as DNA: TGTGCCAGCAGCTCATCAGCAGGGGGGCGAAACACCATATATTTT. The J gene is TRBJ1-3, the V gene TRBV7-8; 7 bases fit TRBD1. Losses at the gene ends were 4 bases for V and 5 bases for J; bases not matched to a gene: 8. There are 15 residues in the CDR3. From germline, CDR1 is SGHVS and CDR2 FQNEAQ.